This T cell receptor beta chain appears in the sequencing data of a study of blood T cell repertoires in COVID-19. About the study: Sites across the United States, Italy and Spain contributed samples from acute and convalescent COVID-19. The analysed material was cDNA or gDNA that came from T cells, B-cell-depleted T cells, or PBMCs.

Seattle patient enrollment occurred during active infection, with longitudinal follow-up thereafter. Original processing methods: Reference gene primer amplification yielded estimated nucleated cell counts. TCRdb keeps only in-frame clones here, not all; method: immunoSEQ multiplex PCR. That table supplies the V and J calls and clone size; D and trimming were determined from the DNA. The data hold roughly 570,000 clones, with roughly 89% observed a single time. The germline gives CDR1 WSHSY, CDR2 SAAADI. There are 16 residues in the CDR3. Trimming cost V 6 bases and J 2 bases, with 18 bases left between them.

This TCR was recovered from a woman in her 50s with COVID-19, enrolled during active disease. The chain uses TRBV10-2 and TRBJ2-3; a weak D match, TRBD1 (6 bases). The sequenced material came from peripheral blood. In DNA form, the CDR3 reads TGCGCCAGCAGGGACAGAGATATCCAAAACACAGATACGCAGTATTTT. This encodes CASRDRDIQNTDTQYF.